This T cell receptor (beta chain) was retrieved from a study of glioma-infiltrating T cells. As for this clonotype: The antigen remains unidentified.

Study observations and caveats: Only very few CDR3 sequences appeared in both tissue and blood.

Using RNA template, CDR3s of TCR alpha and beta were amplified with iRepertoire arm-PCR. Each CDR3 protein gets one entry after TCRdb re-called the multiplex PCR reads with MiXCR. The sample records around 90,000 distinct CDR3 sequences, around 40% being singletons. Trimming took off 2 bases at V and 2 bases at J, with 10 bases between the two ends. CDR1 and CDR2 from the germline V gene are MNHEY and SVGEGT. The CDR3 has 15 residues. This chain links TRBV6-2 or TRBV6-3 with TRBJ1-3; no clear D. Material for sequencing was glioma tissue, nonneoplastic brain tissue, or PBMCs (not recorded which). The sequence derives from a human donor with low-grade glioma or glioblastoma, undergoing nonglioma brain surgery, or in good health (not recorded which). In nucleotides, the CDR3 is TGTGCCAGCAGTTACGGACGGACTACTGGAAACACCATATATTTT. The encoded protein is CASSYGRTTGNTIYF.